Listed here are 29 T cell receptor beta chains from one sample, sequenced in a study of blood T cells in healthy people across ages. Combining a sample-barcoded 5' primer with a J-beta primer mix, a second PCR ran for about 6 to 12 cycles. A single record per CDR3 protein comes from TCRdb applying MiXCR to the 5' RACE reads. Among 800,000 to 950,000 distinct CDR3 sequences listed, roughly 48% were seen once. Material for sequencing was blood. The receptors stem from a man aged 30-40 years in good health.

V usage is TRBV24-1 and J usage is TRBJ1-2; D not resolved. The CDR3 is 13 residues long. Germline CDR1 and CDR2: KGHDR and SFDVKD. The V end lost 4 bases, the J end lost 2 bases, and 7 bases lay between the germline ends. The CDR3 loop is CATSELENYGYTF. The DNA of the CDR3 is TGTGCCACCAGTGAATTAGAAAACTATGGCTACACCTTC.

The J gene is TRBJ2-3, the V gene TRBV5-1; 7 bases are shared with TRBD1. The V gene's germline CDR1 is SGHRS and CDR2 YFSETQ. CDR3 length equals 16 residues. Trimming took 5 bases from V and 4 from J; bases not matched to a gene: 13. The chain's CDR3 is CASRGQPTGMADTQYF. The CDR3, as DNA: TGCGCCAGCAGAGGTCAACCGACAGGGATGGCAGATACGCAGTATTTT.

The chain employs TRBV20-1 and TRBJ1-5; D may be TRBD1 (5 bases). CDR3 size: 12 residues. CDR1 DFQATT and CDR2 SNEGSKA come from the germline V gene (reference sequence). V lost 4 bases, J lost 10 bases, and 14 bases lay in between. Here the CDR3 DNA reads TGCAGTGCTACGGACACCCAGGGACCCCAGCATTTT. It yields the protein CSATDTQGPQHF.

This clonotype was detected many times. The genes are TRBV6-4 and TRBJ2-1, with D tentatively TRBD1 (6 bases). Germline assignment: CDR1 MRHNA and CDR2 SNTAGT. The CDR3 consists of 13 residues. V was cut by 5 bases and J by 5 bases, with 10 bases left in between. CDR3 DNA sequence: TGTGCCAGCAGTCCCGGGACAAACAATGAGCAGTTCTTC. It is translated as CASSPGTNNEQFF.

The V and J genes are TRBV21-1 and TRBJ2-1; TRBD1, the table's D call, was not compared with the DNA. TRBV21-1 is a pseudogene. The CDR3 contains 14 residues. Written as DNA, the CDR3 is TGTGCCAGCAGCAAAGAAGCGGGGGCGGGTGCGCAGTTCTTC. Translating gives CASSKEAGAGAQFF.

This clonotype was counted between two and nine times. J is TRBJ2-1 and V is TRBV2; 7 bases are shared with TRBD2. The CDR3 is 14 residues long. Germline loops: CDR1 SNHLY, CDR2 FYNNEI. The V segment lost 8 bases and the J segment 2 bases; nucleotides outside the gene matches: 6. The CDR3 sequence is CASAGTTAYNEQFF. DNA of the CDR3: TGTGCCAGCGCTGGGACTACCGCCTACAATGAGCAGTTCTTC.

Comment on this clonotype: At one end, the junction sequence differs from germline, possibly due to a read error. This chain joins TRBV19 and TRBJ2-1; D not resolved. Germline V CDR1 and CDR2: LNHDA, SQIVND (reference sequence). The CDR3 runs to 15 residues. The CDR3 region has the DNA TGTGCCAGTAGTATACTACAGTCGTCCTACAATGTGCAGTTCTTC. It is translated as CASSILQSSYNVQFF. The whole variable domain, filled in from reference TRBV19 and TRBJ2-1, reads DGGITQSPKYLFRKEGQNVTLSCEQNLNHDAMYWYRQDPGQGLRLIYYSQIVNDFQKGDIAEGYSVSREKKESFPLTVTSAQKNPTAFYLCASSILQSSYNVQFFGPGTRLTVL.

This clonotype was recorded a few times. The genes are TRBV24-1 and TRBJ2-1; no clear D. V lost 4 bases to trimming and J lost 13 bases, with 13 bases between them. The CDR3 consists of 12 residues. Germline V gives CDR1 KGHDR, CDR2 SFDVKD. The CDR3 bases are TGTGCCACCAGTGACCCGGGTGGGTCACAGTTCTTC. Encoded protein: CATSDPGGSQFF.

The chain recombines TRBV4-3 with TRBJ2-6, with 8 bases that match TRBD1. The junction had 4 bases not matched to a gene; V was cut back by 1 base and J by 8 bases. Germline-derived CDR1 and CDR2 are LGHNA and YSLEER. The CDR3 is made up of 15 amino acids. The CDR3 region is CASSQGTGQTNVLTF. Written as DNA, the CDR3 is TGCGCCAGCAGCCAAGGGACAGGGCAAACCAACGTCCTGACTTTC.

V is TRBV27 and J is TRBJ1-4; 8 positions agree with TRBD1. The CDR3 totals 14 residues. Germline V gene lookup returns CDR1 MNHEY and CDR2 SMNVEV (reference sequence). J lost 8 bases, V lost 5 bases, and 7 bases had no gene match. CDR3 bases: TGTGCCAGCAGTAAGACAGGGGTTGGGGAAAAACTGTTTTTT. Its protein product is CASSKTGVGEKLFF.

This clonotype was recorded a few times. The rearrangement links TRBV2 to TRBJ2-7; tentatively, D is TRBD1 or TRBD2 (5 bases each). TRBJ2-5 matches the DNA end more closely, so the J call is doubtful. The CDR3 spans 13 residues. CDR1 SNHLY and CDR2 FYNNEI come from the germline V gene. The CDR3 DNA sequence: TGTGCCAGCAACACACAGGAGGCGGAGACCCAGTACTTC. It is translated as CASNTQEAETQYF.

The count of this clonotype is one. The rearrangement uses TRBV6-1 and TRBJ1-2; possible D gene TRBD1, 6 bases. The V end was cut by 4 bases, the J end by 4 bases, with 19 bases between. CDR3 size: 16 residues. Germline values: CDR1 MNHNS, CDR2 SASEGT. CDR3 sequence: CASSGTGGGASYGYTF. As DNA, the CDR3 is TGTGCCAGCAGTGGGACGGGAGGGGGGGCCAGCTATGGCTACACCTTC.

This clonotype was counted at least ten times. The chain has TRBV11-2 and TRBJ2-1; 8 bases agree with TRBD1. Germline V gene sequence: CDR1 SGHAT, CDR2 FQNNGV. The CDR3 has 12 residues. Losses at the gene ends were 5 bases for V and 12 bases for J; bases not matched to a gene: 6. This CDR3 reads CASSPDRVMQFF. In nucleotides, the CDR3 is TGTGCCAGCAGCCCGGACAGGGTGATGCAGTTCTTC. The full variable domain, rest sourced from reference TRBV11-2 and TRBJ2-1, is EAGVAQSPRYKIIEKRQSVAFWCNPISGHATLYWYQQILGQGPKLLIQFQNNGVVDDSQLPKDRFSAERLKGVDSTLKIQPAKLEDSAVYLCASSPDRVMQFFGPGTRLTVL.

The chain employs TRBV5-1 and TRBJ2-1, with 7 bases lining up with TRBD1. The J call is uncertain, as TRBJ2-7 better fits the DNA end. CDR3 size: 15 residues. Germline values: CDR1 SGHRS, CDR2 YFSETQ. The CDR3 sequence is CASSLGQISYNEQYF. The CDR3 nucleotides read TGCGCCAGCAGCCTGGGACAGATCTCCTACAATGAGCAGTACTTC.

About this clonotype itself: At one of its ends the junction is not consistent with the germline gene, which may arise from a read error. CDR3 in amino acids: CASSPRDSVYRYTF. CDR3 nucleotides: TGTGCCAGCAGCCCCAGGGACAGCGTCTATCGCTACACCTTC. The chain links TRBV28 to TRBJ1-2; 7 nucleotides align to TRBD1. The CDR3 sequence is 14 residues long. Germline V gene data show CDR1 as MDHEN and CDR2 as SYDVKM.

The V call is TRBV27, the J call TRBJ2-7, with 9 bases identical to TRBD1. CDR3 length equals 15 residues. V lost 5 bases, J lost 2 bases, and 7 bases stayed unmatched. In germline, CDR1 is MNHEY, CDR2 SMNVEV (reference sequence). The CDR3 loop reads CASSPLRDRAYEQYF. The CDR3 nucleotides are TGTGCCAGCAGTCCACTCCGGGACAGGGCCTACGAGCAGTACTTC.

The rearrangement joins TRBV5-1 to TRBJ1-1; D is uncertain. The germline CDR1 and CDR2 sequences are SGHRS and YFSETQ. CDR3 length: 15 residues. V was pared by 0 bases and J by 1 base, with 10 bases between. The CDR3 here is CASSLAVTWNTEAFF. CDR3 bases: TGCGCCAGCAGCTTGGCGGTCACGTGGAACACTGAAGCTTTCTTT.

J is TRBJ2-7 and V is TRBV7-2; D might be TRBD1 (5 bases). Looked up from germline, CDR1 is SGHTA and CDR2 is FQGNSA. Trimming removed 0 bases from V and 7 bases from J, with 13 bases in between. The CDR3 is 14 residues long. The CDR3 nucleotides read TGTGCCAGCAGCTTAGCCGGACACTCGGAAGAGCAGTACTTC. Translating gives CASSLAGHSEEQYF.

The V and J genes are TRBV5-1 and TRBJ2-7; 9 positions agree with TRBD1. The V segment lost 0 bases and the J segment 1 base; nucleotides outside the gene matches: 11. From germline, CDR1 is SGHRS and CDR2 YFSETQ. There are 18 residues in the CDR3. Written as DNA, the CDR3 is TGCGCCAGCAGCTTGGAGTCGTTTGGGACAGGGCCTTCCTACGAGCAGTACTTC. This codes for CASSLESFGTGPSYEQYF.

This clonotype has just a few counts. The rearrangement joins TRBV20-1 to TRBJ2-3, with TRBD2 identical over 11 bases. The CDR3 runs to 15 residues. Trimming at V came to 6 bases and at J to 2 bases, leaving 7 bases not matched to a gene. Germline V gives CDR1 DFQATT, CDR2 SNEGSKA (reference sequence). DNA for the CDR3: TGCAGTGCGGTCGGGACTAGCGGAAACACAGATACGCAGTATTTT. Amino acids: CSAVGTSGNTDTQYF.

This clonotype was observed a handful of times. The rearrangement joins TRBV12-3 or TRBV12-4 to TRBJ1-5; D unclear. The germline V and J ends were trimmed by 8 bases and 7 bases, with 9 bases remaining between them. The CDR3 loop spans 11 amino acids. CDR3 sequence reads: CASGSGQPQHF. CDR3 DNA sequence: TGTGCCAGCGGTTCGGGACAGCCCCAGCATTTT.

The chain employs TRBV20-1 and TRBJ2-3, with 12 bases that match TRBD2. Germline loops: CDR1 DFQATT, CDR2 SNEGSKA (reference sequence). V lost 4 bases to trimming and J lost 2 bases; unmatched junction nucleotides: 7. This CDR3 spans 16 amino acids. CDR3 region: CSATGLAGTTTDTQYF. The CDR3 DNA follows: TGCAGTGCTACCGGACTAGCGGGGACAACCACAGATACGCAGTATTTT.

The table lists this clonotype with a few counts. V gene TRBV20-1 combines with J gene TRBJ2-3; 8 positions match TRBD2. Germline-derived CDR1 and CDR2 are DFQATT and SNEGSKA (reference sequence). This CDR3 comprises 15 residues. V lost 5 bases to trimming and J lost 1 base; unmatched junction nucleotides: 8. The CDR3 is CSAGREGGGTDTQYF. In nucleotides, the CDR3 is TGCAGTGCTGGCCGGGAGGGGGGAGGCACAGATACGCAGTATTTT.

V usage is TRBV7-8 and J usage is TRBJ2-5; D is perhaps TRBD2 (6 bases). The DNA matches TRBJ2-7 better at its end, which makes the J call doubtful. Looked up from germline, CDR1 is SGHVS and CDR2 is FQNEAQ. The CDR3 totals 15 residues. CDR3 loop: CASSPVATSSYEQYF. CDR3 in DNA: TGTGCCAGCAGCCCCGTTGCGACTAGCTCCTACGAGCAGTACTTC.

This chain links TRBV27 with TRBJ1-1; a possible D gene is TRBD1 (5 bases). From germline, CDR1 is MNHEY and CDR2 SMNVEV (reference sequence). The ends were cut back, 4 bases at V and 1 base at J, with 10 bases in the middle. The CDR3 is made up of 14 amino acids. The CDR3 bases are TGTGCCAGCAGTTCCGGGACTACGAACACTGAAGCTTTCTTT. Residues: CASSSGTTNTEAFF.

This clonotype was observed a few times. The V and J genes are TRBV6-1 and TRBJ2-1; 8 nucleotides agree with TRBD2. J was trimmed by 6 bases and V by 9 bases; bases with no gene match: 10. The CDR3 has 14 residues. Germline CDR1 MNHNS, CDR2 SASEGT. The CDR3 nucleotides read TGTGCCAGTGTACTAGGACTAGCCTCCAATGAGCAGTTCTTC. This translates into CASVLGLASNEQFF.

The chain joins TRBV7-2 to TRBJ1-4; the D gene is possibly TRBD1 (5 bases). CDR1 is SGHTA, CDR2 FQGNSA, per germline. V lost 5 bases and J lost 4, with 17 bases in between. The CDR3 is made up of 16 amino acids. CDR3 region: CASSQGMGTLNEKLFF. The CDR3 nucleotides read TGTGCCAGCAGCCAGGGAATGGGAACACTTAATGAAAAACTGTTTTTT.

Points on this clonotype: Likely a read error: the CDR3 ends without its conserved phenylalanine or tryptophan. The chain has TRBV10-3 and TRBJ1-4; unclear D gene. The CDR3 is 15 amino acids. Germline values: CDR1 ENHRY, CDR2 SYGVKD. V gave up 6 bases and J gave up 6 bases, with 17 bases separating them. The CDR3 spells CAIRKTLTTDEKLFS. The CDR3 coding sequence is TGTGCCATCAGGAAAACCCTGACTACGGATGAAAAACTGTTTTCT.

As regards this clonotype: One base away lies a much larger clone, so this may be a sequencing read error. This chain uses TRBV7-2 with TRBJ2-3; D gene ambiguous. CDR1 SGHTA and CDR2 FQGNSA come from the germline V gene. This CDR3 is 13 amino acids long. This chain's CDR3 is CASNLMGSDTQYF. The CDR3 DNA is TGTGCCAGCAACTTAATGGGGTCAGATACGCAGTATTTT.